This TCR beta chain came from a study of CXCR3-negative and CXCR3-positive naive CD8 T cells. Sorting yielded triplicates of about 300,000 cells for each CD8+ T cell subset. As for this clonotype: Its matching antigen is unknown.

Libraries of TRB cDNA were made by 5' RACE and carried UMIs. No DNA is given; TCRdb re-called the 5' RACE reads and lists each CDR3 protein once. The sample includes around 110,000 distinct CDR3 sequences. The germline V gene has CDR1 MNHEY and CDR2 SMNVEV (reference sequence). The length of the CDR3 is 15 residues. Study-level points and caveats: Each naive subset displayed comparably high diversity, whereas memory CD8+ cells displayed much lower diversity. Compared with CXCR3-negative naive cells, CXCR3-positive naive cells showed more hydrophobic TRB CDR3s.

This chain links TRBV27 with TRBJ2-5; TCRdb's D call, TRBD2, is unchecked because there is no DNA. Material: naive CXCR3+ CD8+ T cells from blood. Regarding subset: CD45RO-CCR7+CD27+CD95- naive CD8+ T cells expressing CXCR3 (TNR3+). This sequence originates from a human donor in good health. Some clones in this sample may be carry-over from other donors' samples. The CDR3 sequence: CASSNSGGDQETQYF.